These T cell receptor beta chains were read from a single sample in a study of PD-L1 blockade in urothelial cancer. Sequenced by immunoSEQ multiplex PCR; TCRdb stores in-frame clones only, minus some. The sample has some 100,000 clones; 91% are singletons. Sequenced here: PBMCs, sampled around atezolizumab (anti-PD-L1) treatment. The receptor set was obtained from an elderly woman with urothelial cancer. The CDR3 runs from the conserved cysteine through the conserved F or W. The D gene is left open where the match is weak. The listing skips clone size in some rows; elsewhere it reads once, few, many or a size class.

J: TRBJ1-1; size: NA; V: TRBV6-6; D: TRBD1; DNA: TGTGCCAGCAGTAGCTGGACAGGTGAAGCTTTCTTT; CDR3: CASSSWTGEAFF
J: TRBJ2-3; size: once; V: TRBV9; D: TRBD1; DNA: TGTGCCAGCAGCGTAGCAGAAGACAGGGCGGTAATAGATACGCAGTATTTT; CDR3: CASSVAEDRAVIDTQYF
J: TRBJ2-3; size: NA; V: TRBV28; D: NA; DNA: TGTGCCAGCAGATCGGTCGCCTTCCTTCCCACAGATACGCAGTATTTT; CDR3: CASRSVAFLPTDTQYF
J: TRBJ2-1; size: NA; V: TRBV18; D: TRBD2; DNA: TGTGCCAGCTCACCACCCCTGGGGGGACTAGCGGGTCCCTCCTACAATGAGCAGTTCTTC; CDR3: CASSPPLGGLAGPSYNEQFF
J: TRBJ2-3; size: NA; V: TRBV28; D: NA; DNA: TGTGCCAGCAATTGGCCCACGCAGTATTTT; CDR3: CASNWPTQYF
J: TRBJ1-5; size: NA; V: TRBV28; D: NA; DNA: TGTGCCAGCAGTCCCGCCCAGGTTTCCAATCAGCCCCAGCATTTT; CDR3: CASSPAQVSNQPQHF
J: TRBJ2-1; size: NA; V: TRBV9; D: TRBD2; DNA: TGTGCCAGCAGCGTAGGGGTACTAGCGGGAAACAATGAGCAGTTCTTC; CDR3: CASSVGVLAGNNEQFF
J: TRBJ2-2; size: NA; V: TRBV5-1; D: TRBD1; DNA: TGCGCCAGCAGTTCAGGGGGATCGACCGGGGAGCTGTTTTTT; CDR3: CASSSGGSTGELFF
J: TRBJ2-7; size: NA; V: TRBV28; D: TRBD1; DNA: TGTGCCAGCACGGACAGGGTATCCTACGAGCAGTACTTC; CDR3: CASTDRVSYEQYF
J: TRBJ2-1; size: NA; V: TRBV28; D: TRBD1; DNA: TGTGCCAGCAGTTCCCCAGGGACAGTTGATGAGCAGTTCTTC; CDR3: CASSSPGTVDEQFF
J: TRBJ2-3; size: NA; V: TRBV7-6; D: TRBD2; DNA: TGTGCCAGCAGTCAGATGGGACTAGCGGGGACCACAGATACGCAGTATTTT; CDR3: CASSQMGLAGTTDTQYF
J: TRBJ2-3; size: NA; V: TRBV28; D: NA; DNA: TGTGCCAGCAGTTTAGCTTTGTCGGGAGCCGGAGATACGCAGTATTTT; CDR3: CASSLALSGAGDTQYF
J: TRBJ2-1; size: NA; V: TRBV2; D: NA; DNA: TGTGCCAGCAGTGAAGCGAGGGTGGACGTGAACGAGCAGTTCTTC; CDR3: CASSEARVDVNEQFF
J: TRBJ1-4; size: once; V: TRBV18; D: TRBD1; DNA: TGTGCCAGCTCACCGAGACAGGGTGAGAAGGAAAAACTGTTTTTT; CDR3: CASSPRQGEKEKLFF
J: TRBJ2-5; size: NA; V: TRBV11-2; D: NA; DNA: TGTGCCAGCAGCTTAGTCGGGACAACTCAAGAGACCCAGTACTTC; CDR3: CASSLVGTTQETQYF
J: TRBJ2-3; size: NA; V: TRBV4-2; D: TRBD2; DNA: TGTGCCAGCAGCCAAGATAAGGGCGGGGGAGACTGGACGCAGTATTTT; CDR3: CASSQDKGGGDWTQYF
J: TRBJ2-3; size: NA; V: TRBV27; D: TRBD2; DNA: TGTGCCAGCATCCCCCTAGGGACTAGCGGCACAGATACGCAGTATTTT; CDR3: CASIPLGTSGTDTQYF
J: TRBJ2-1; size: NA; V: TRBV12-5; D: TRBD1; DNA: TGTGCTAGTGGACAACCACAGGGGAATGAGCAGTTCTTC; CDR3: CASGQPQGNEQFF
J: TRBJ1-5; size: NA; V: TRBV28; D: TRBD1; DNA: TGTGCCAGCAGCCGGGGGGGGACAGGGCAGCCCCAGCATTTT; CDR3: CASSRGGTGQPQHF
J: TRBJ2-1; size: NA; V: TRBV28; D: NA; DNA: TGTGCCAGCAGTACAACCTCACGGGGGCAGTTCTTC; CDR3: CASSTTSRGQFF
J: TRBJ2-7; size: NA; V: TRBV27; D: TRBD2; DNA: TGTGCCAGCACCCAAGGCGGGAGGGCCTACGAGCAGTACTTC; CDR3: CASTQGGRAYEQYF
J: TRBJ2-3; size: NA; V: TRBV9; D: NA; DNA: TGTGCCAGCAGCGTAGGTCCCAGCGGAACGGGCACAGATACGCAGTATTTT; CDR3: CASSVGPSGTGTDTQYF
J: TRBJ1-1; size: NA; V: TRBV7-8; D: TRBD1; DNA: TGTGCCAGCAGCTTAGTGACTTCAGGGGGTTGGCCTGAAGCTTTCTTT; CDR3: CASSLVTSGGWPEAFF
J: TRBJ2-3; size: NA; V: TRBV28; D: NA; DNA: TGTGCCAGCAGAAACCCGTTCGGGAGAAGGGCAGATACGCAGTATTTT; CDR3: CASRNPFGRRADTQYF
J: TRBJ2-7; size: NA; V: TRBV5-1; D: TRBD2; DNA: TGCGCCAGCAGCTTGGGGGCTAGCGGGGGCCGCTACGAGCAGTACTTC; CDR3: CASSLGASGGRYEQYF
J: TRBJ2-1; size: NA; V: TRBV5-1; D: NA; DNA: TGCGCCAGCAGCTTGGGGGGCCCCTCCTACAATGAGCAGTTCTTC; CDR3: CASSLGGPSYNEQFF
J: TRBJ2-1; size: NA; V: TRBV5-4; D: TRBD1; DNA: TGTGCCAGCAGCCCGGGACAGTCCTCCTACAATGAGCAGTTCTTC; CDR3: CASSPGQSSYNEQFF
J: TRBJ2-3; size: NA; V: TRBV6-6; D: NA; DNA: TGTGCCAGCAGCCCCACGGCAGATACGCAGTATTTT; CDR3: CASSPTADTQYF
J: TRBJ2-7; size: NA; V: TRBV30; D: NA; DNA: TGTGCCTCCCAGGTGGGTCGGGACTACGAGCAGTACTTC; CDR3: CASQVGRDYEQYF
J: TRBJ2-5; size: NA; V: TRBV19; D: TRBD1; DNA: TGTGCCAGTAGGACAGGGGGCCGGGAGACCCAGTACTTC; CDR3: CASRTGGRETQYF
J: TRBJ1-1; size: NA; V: TRBV5-1; D: NA; DNA: TGCGCCAGCAGCTTGGGGGGGGTGGTTGACACTGAAGCTTTCTTT; CDR3: CASSLGGVVDTEAFF
J: TRBJ2-7; size: NA; V: TRBV18; D: NA; DNA: TGTGCCAGCTCACCACCTAGCGGTCGCTACGAGCAGTACTTC; CDR3: CASSPPSGRYEQYF
J: TRBJ1-2; size: once; V: TRBV19; D: TRBD1; DNA: TGTGCCAGTAGTCACCCCAGGGGGCAAGGTGGCTACACCTTC; CDR3: CASSHPRGQGGYTF
J: TRBJ2-3; size: NA; V: TRBV25-1; D: TRBD2; DNA: TGTGCCAGCAGCGAAACTAGCGGGAGTGGTTCAGATACGCAGTATTTT; CDR3: CASSETSGSGSDTQYF
J: TRBJ2-7; size: once; V: TRBV4-1; D: TRBD1; DNA: TGCGCCAGCAGCCAAGGAGGACAGGGCTCCCACGAGCAGTACTTC; CDR3: CASSQGGQGSHEQYF
J: TRBJ2-2; size: NA; V: TRBV7-2; D: NA; DNA: TGTGCCAGCCCCCGAGGGGGGAGGGCCACTGGGGAGCTGTTTTTT; CDR3: CASPRGGRATGELFF
J: TRBJ2-7; size: NA; V: TRBV11-2; D: NA; DNA: TGTGCCAGCAGCCTAGGGACTTCACTAGGGAAAGAGCAGTACTTC; CDR3: CASSLGTSLGKEQYF
J: TRBJ1-1; size: NA; V: TRBV5-1; D: NA; DNA: TGCGCCAGCAGCTTGCAGGGATACACTGAAGCTTTCTTT; CDR3: CASSLQGYTEAFF